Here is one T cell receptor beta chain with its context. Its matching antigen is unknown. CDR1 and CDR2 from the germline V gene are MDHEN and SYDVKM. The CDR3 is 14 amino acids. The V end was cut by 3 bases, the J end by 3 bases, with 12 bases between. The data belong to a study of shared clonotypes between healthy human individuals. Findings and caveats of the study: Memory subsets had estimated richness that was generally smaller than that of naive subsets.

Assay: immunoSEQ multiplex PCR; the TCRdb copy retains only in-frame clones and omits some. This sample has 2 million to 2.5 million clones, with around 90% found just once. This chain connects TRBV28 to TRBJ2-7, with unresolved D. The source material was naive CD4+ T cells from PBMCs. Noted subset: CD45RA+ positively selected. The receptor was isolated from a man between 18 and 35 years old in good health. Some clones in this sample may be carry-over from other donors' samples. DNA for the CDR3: TGTGCCAGCAGTTTGGCGTTCTTAATCTACGAGCAGTACTTC. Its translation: CASSLAFLIYEQYF.